This record looks at one T cell receptor beta chain sequence and its context. The data were obtained in a study of cytomegalovirus exposure and HLA in healthy donors. In the PCR, 60 Vbeta and 13 Jbeta primers were used. TCRdb keeps only in-frame clones here, not all; method: immunoSEQ multiplex PCR. The sample yields about 190,000 clones, around 85% seen once. Per germline, CDR1 KGHSH and CDR2 LQKENI. CDR3 length: 14 amino acids. V was pared by 2 bases and J by 1 base, with 8 bases between. The receptor was derived from a man between 45 and 60 years old in good health and CMV-seronegative. Input material: PBMCs. The chain is built from TRBV18 and TRBJ1-1, with D perhaps TRBD1 (6 bases). CDR3 sequence: CASSPTGQNTEAFF. For the CDR3, the DNA is TGTGCCAGCTCACCAACGGGACAGAACACTGAAGCTTTCTTT.